A selection of T cell receptor beta chains follows, all from one sample in a study of T cells in Graves' hyperthyroidism and ophthalmopathy. TCRdb processed the multiplex PCR reads anew with MiXCR; each CDR3 protein has one entry. The sample has 500,000 to 650,000 distinct CDR3 sequences; 15% to 20% are singletons. The source material was blood. Every receptor here comes from a woman aged 18-29 years with Graves' ophthalmopathy. Each CDR3 is given with its conserved first and last residue. A D gene is named only where the DNA matches it firmly. The size entry is marked missing in some rows and otherwise reads once, few, many or a size class.

. | TRBJ2-4 | TRBV5-6 | . | TGTGCCAGCAGCTTGCCTGGGGGGGCCACTGACATTCAGTACTTC | CASSLPGGATDIQYF
TRBD2 | TRBJ2-1 | TRBV20-1 | few | TGCAGTGCTAGAGTTAGCGGGAGCTCCTACAATGAGCAGTTCTTC | CSARVSGSSYNEQFF
TRBD2 | TRBJ2-7 | TRBV28 | many | TGTGCCAGCAGTCGGACTAGCGGGAGTGTCAGCTACGAGCAGTACTTC | CASSRTSGSVSYEQYF
. | TRBJ2-7 | TRBV6-9 | . | TGTGCCAGCAGTTACGAGGGGACGGGCACCTACGAGCAGTACTTC | CASSYEGTGTYEQYF
. | TRBJ1-1 | TRBV20-1 | many | TGCAGTGCTAGATTGGACAGAACTGAAGCTTTCTTT | CSARLDRTEAFF
TRBD1 | TRBJ1-1 | TRBV5-6 | many | TGTGCCAGCAGCAAAACAGGGGGCCTCGCAGGTTTCTTT | CASSKTGGLAGFF
TRBD2 | TRBJ2-3 | TRBV20-1 | . | TGCAGTGCTCAGACTAGCGGGGGGTCTACTAGCACAGATACGCAGTATTTT | CSAQTSGGSTSTDTQYF
. | TRBJ1-4 | TRBV30 | . | TGTGCCTGGAGTGTGCTGGGAGAAAGACTGTTTTTT | CAWSVLGERLFF
. | TRBJ2-7 | TRBV12-3/TRBV12-4 | . | TGTGCCAGCAGTTTACGACAGTCCTACGAGCAGTACTTC | CASSLRQSYEQYF
. | TRBJ1-2 | TRBV10-2 | few | TGCGCCACCCCCACAGGCGATGGCTATGGCTACACCTTC | CATPTGDGYGYTF
. | TRBJ2-5 | TRBV7-3 | many | TGTGCCAGCAACACGAGGTGGAGGGCCCAGTACTTC | CASNTRWRAQYF
. | TRBJ2-1 | TRBV20-1 | many | TGCAGTGCTGTTGGCGGGGGCACCTACAATGAGCAGTTCTTC | CSAVGGGTYNEQFF
. | TRBJ2-1 | TRBV29-1 | many | TGCAGCGTTGATGAGGGGGACGATGAGCAGTTCTTC | CSVDEGDDEQFF
TRBD2 | TRBJ2-1 | TRBV5-1 | . | TGCGCCAGCAGGACTAGCGGGGCGGGTGAGCAGTTCTTC | CASRTSGAGEQFF
. | TRBJ2-7 | TRBV6-1 | many | TGTGCCAGCAGTTACACGCAGGCCTACGAGCAGTACTTC | CASSYTQAYEQYF
TRBD1 | TRBJ1-5 | TRBV5-1 | many | TGCGCCAGCAGCTTGGGGGACAGGGGAGATCAGCCCCAGCATTTT | CASSLGDRGDQPQHF
. | TRBJ2-5 | TRBV18 | many | TGTGCCAGCTCACCACGGGGCTTTGGAGAGACCCAGTACTTC | CASSPRGFGETQYF
TRBD2 | TRBJ2-1 | TRBV9 | . | TGTGCCAGCAGCGCAAAAACTAGCGGGAAAACCGGGCCCTACAATGAGCAGTTCTTC | CASSAKTSGKTGPYNEQFF
. | TRBJ2-3 | TRBV6-2/TRBV6-3 | many | TGTGCCAGCAGGGGCGGATCTAGCACAGATACGCAGTATTTT | CASRGGSSTDTQYF
TRBD1 | TRBJ1-6 | TRBV5-1 | many | TGCGCCAGCAGCCCCCGACAGGGAGATTCACCCCTCCACTTT | CASSPRQGDSPLHF
TRBD1 | TRBJ2-7 | TRBV9 | . | TGTGCCAGCAGCGCGGGGACAGCCTTCTCCTACGAGCAGTACTTC | CASSAGTAFSYEQYF
. | TRBJ1-4 | TRBV27 | . | TGTGCCAGCAGGGGGGGGGAGGAAAAACTGTTTTTT | CASRGGEEKLFF
. | TRBJ2-7 | TRBV4-1 | few | TGCGCCAGCAGCCACTGGGAGTCCTCCTACGAGCAGTACTTC | CASSHWESSYEQYF
. | TRBJ2-7 | TRBV5-8 | . | TGTGCCAGCAGCCTGATTTTGGCGGGACTCTACGAGCAGTACTTC | CASSLILAGLYEQYF
. | TRBJ1-1 | TRBV27 | many | TGTGCCAGCAGTTCTCCCCGGGACTTTGAAGCTTTCTTT | CASSSPRDFEAFF
TRBD1 | TRBJ2-5 | TRBV20-1 | many | TGCAGTGCTAGGGGACAGGGGAATCAAGAGACCCAGTACTTC | CSARGQGNQETQYF
TRBD2 | TRBJ2-7 | TRBV28 | . | TGTGCCAGCAGCCCGGGACTAGCTCTGGACGGGCAGTACTTC | CASSPGLALDGQYF
. | TRBJ2-7 | TRBV6-1 | many | TGTGCCAGCAGTTATCGGCCGGTCAGCGAGCAGTACTTC | CASSYRPVSEQYF
TRBD1 | TRBJ1-4 | TRBV3-1 | . | TGTGCCAGCAGGCACAGGGGAGTTAATGAAAAACTGTTTTTT | CASRHRGVNEKLFF
. | TRBJ2-7 | TRBV29-1 | . | TGCAGCGTTGCCCAGGGCTACGAGCAGTACTTC | CSVAQGYEQYF
. | TRBJ1-2 | TRBV28 | many | TGTGCCAGCAGTTTGGGGGCTAACTATGGCTACACCTTC | CASSLGANYGYTF
. | TRBJ2-7 | TRBV24-1 | few | TGTGCCACCAGTGAGACACCCTCAGGGAGCTCCTACGAGCAGTACTTC | CATSETPSGSSYEQYF
. | TRBJ2-3 | TRBV7-3 | few | TGTGCCAGCAGCAAGGGGGAAACAGATACGCAGTATTTT | CASSKGETDTQYF
TRBD2 | TRBJ2-7 | TRBV11-2 | many | TGTGCCAGCAGCTTTAGTCTAGCGGGAGGTGCAGTGTACGAGCAGTACTTC | CASSFSLAGGAVYEQYF
TRBD2 | TRBJ2-5 | TRBV28 | many | TGTGCCAGCAGTCGGTCTCTAGCGGGAGGACGGGAGACCCAGTACTTC | CASSRSLAGGRETQYF
. | TRBJ2-2 | TRBV7-6 | few | TGTGCCAGCAGCTTAACTCACAGCGGGGAGCTGTTTTTT | CASSLTHSGELFF
. | TRBJ2-2 | TRBV9 | . | TGTGCCAGCAGCGTAGGTATAACGAACACCGGGGAGCTGTTTTTT | CASSVGITNTGELFF
TRBD2 | TRBJ2-1 | TRBV10-2 | many | TGCGCCAGCAGTGACTGGGCGGGGGGGCCGCGTGAGCAGTTCTTC | CASSDWAGGPREQFF
. | TRBJ1-1 | TRBV12-3/TRBV12-4 | . | TGTGCCAGCAGTTCGACAGCTAAAGCTTTCTTT | CASSSTAKAFF
. | TRBJ1-1 | TRBV30 | many | TGTGCCTGGAGTGTCAGTGGGGAAGAGGCTTTCTTT | CAWSVSGEEAFF
TRBD1 | TRBJ2-5 | TRBV14 | . | TGTGCCAGCAGCCAACGGACAGGTGGTCAAGAGACCCAGTACTTC | CASSQRTGGQETQYF
TRBD1 | TRBJ1-1 | TRBV19 | . | TGTGCCAGTAGTAGGATCTCGACAGGGGGCTTCACTGAAGCTTTCTTT | CASSRISTGGFTEAFF
. | TRBJ1-4 | TRBV9 | many | TGTGCCAGCAGCGGTGCCGGACCTAATGAAAAACTGTTTTTT | CASSGAGPNEKLFF
. | TRBJ2-7 | TRBV10-3 | few | TGTGCCGCCAGCGAAGGGCAGGCTAGCTCCTACGAGCAGTACTTC | CAASEGQASSYEQYF
. | TRBJ2-5 | TRBV29-1 | . | TGCAGCGTTGAAGATCGGTTTTCGCAGGGGTTCCAAGAGACCCAGTACTTC | CSVEDRFSQGFQETQYF